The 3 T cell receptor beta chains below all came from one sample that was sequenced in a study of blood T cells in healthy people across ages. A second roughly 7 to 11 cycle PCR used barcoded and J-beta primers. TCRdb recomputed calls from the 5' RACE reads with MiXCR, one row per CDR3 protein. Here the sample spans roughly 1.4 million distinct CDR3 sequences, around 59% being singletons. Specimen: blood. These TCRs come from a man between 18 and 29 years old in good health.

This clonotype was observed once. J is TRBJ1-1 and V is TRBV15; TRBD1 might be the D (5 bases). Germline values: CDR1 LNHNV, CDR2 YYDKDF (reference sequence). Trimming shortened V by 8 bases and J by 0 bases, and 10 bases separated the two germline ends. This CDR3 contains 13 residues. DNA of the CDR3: TGTGCCACCCGGGGACTCCTGAACACTGAAGCTTTCTTT. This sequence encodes CATRGLLNTEAFF.

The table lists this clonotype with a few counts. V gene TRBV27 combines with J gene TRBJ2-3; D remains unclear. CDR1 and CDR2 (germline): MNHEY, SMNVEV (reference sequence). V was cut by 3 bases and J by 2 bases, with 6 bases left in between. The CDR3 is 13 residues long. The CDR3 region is CASSFVITDTQYF. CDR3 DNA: TGTGCCAGCAGTTTCGTTATCACAGATACGCAGTATTTT.

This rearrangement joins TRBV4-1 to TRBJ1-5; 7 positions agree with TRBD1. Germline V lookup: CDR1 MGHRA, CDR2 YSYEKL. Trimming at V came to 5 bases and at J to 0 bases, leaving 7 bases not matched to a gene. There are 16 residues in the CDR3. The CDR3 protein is CASSTHQGDSNQPQHF. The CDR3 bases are TGCGCCAGCAGCACCCACCAGGGGGATAGCAATCAGCCCCAGCATTTT.